The 27 T cell receptor beta chains below were found in one sample sequenced in a study of T cell responses to AZD1222 COVID-19 vaccine. Assay used: immunoSEQ multiplex PCR; TCRdb lists only in-frame clones, some missing. The table includes roughly 120,000 clones, 75% to 90% detected once. The source was peripheral blood, collected on day 0 of AZD1222 vaccination. These receptors were obtained from an adult in good health.

The chain has TRBV12-5 and TRBJ1-1, with 7 bases aligning to TRBD1. The CDR3 contains 13 residues. Germline values: CDR1 LGHNT, CDR2 FRNRAP. The junction had 9 bases not matched to a gene; V was cut back by 5 bases and J by 9 bases. This CDR3 reads CASGPPTGQKAFF. As DNA, the CDR3 is TGTGCTAGTGGTCCCCCAACGGGACAGAAAGCTTTCTTT.

V and J are TRBV5-1 and TRBJ2-3; D is unclear. The CDR3 runs 12 residues. The germline V gene encodes CDR1 SGHRS and CDR2 YFSETQ. V dropped 1 base and J dropped 4 bases, with 4 bases sitting between them. The CDR3 here is CASSLSSDTQYF. The CDR3 bases are TGCGCCAGCAGCTTGTCTTCAGATACGCAGTATTTT.

The chain carries TRBV28 and TRBJ1-2, with D perhaps matching TRBD1 (5 bases). Deletions cut 5 bases from V and 5 bases from J, with 21 bases between. From germline, CDR1 is MDHEN and CDR2 SYDVKM. This CDR3 spans 16 amino acids. The DNA of the CDR3 is TGTGCCAGCAGTCCCAACGCTATTCAGGGACGATATGGCTACACCTTC. Translation gives CASSPNAIQGRYGYTF.

The chain couples TRBV24-1 to TRBJ2-3, with TRBD1 identical over 7 bases. The CDR3 contains 15 residues. The germline V gene has CDR1 KGHDR and CDR2 SFDVKD. After removal of 1 base from V and 1 base from J, the junction contained 1 base not matched to a gene. The CDR3 region is CATSDFGQGTDTQYF. CDR3 coding DNA: TGTGCCACCAGTGATTTCGGACAGGGCACAGATACGCAGTATTTT.

This chain uses TRBV4-1 with TRBJ2-1; 12 positions match TRBD2. Germline CDR1 is MGHRA and CDR2 is YSYEKL. V was clipped by 1 base and J by 3 bases; unmatched bases: 16. The CDR3 runs to 21 residues. The CDR3 protein is CASSQGLAGGRNLEVYNEQFF. CDR3 nucleotide sequence: TGCGCCAGCAGCCAAGGCCTAGCGGGGGGGCGGAATTTAGAGGTCTACAATGAGCAGTTCTTC.

The chain uses TRBV19 and TRBJ2-7, with 8 nucleotides matching TRBD2. The V and J ends lost 4 bases and 5 bases, in that order; junction bases with no gene match: 4. Germline V CDR1 and CDR2: LNHDA, SQIVND (reference sequence). This CDR3 has 13 residues. The CDR3 DNA is TGTGCCAGTAGTAATGGACTAGCCCACGAGCAGTACTTC. The encoded protein is CASSNGLAHEQYF.

This sequence joins TRBV24-1 and TRBJ2-1, with a weak D call TRBD2 (6 bases). The CDR3 consists of 14 residues. V gave up 7 bases and J gave up 1 base, with 10 bases separating them. Germline CDR1 and CDR2: KGHDR and SFDVKD. The DNA for the CDR3 is TGTGCCACCAGGGATGGGAGGTCCTACAATGAGCAGTTCTTC. Translation gives CATRDGRSYNEQFF.

The chain has TRBV7-6 and TRBJ2-7; 10 bases are shared with TRBD2. Trimming took 2 bases from V and 2 from J; bases not matched to a gene: 0. This CDR3 is built from 14 residues. Germline loops: CDR1 SGHVS, CDR2 FNYEAQ. The CDR3 reads CASSLSGGAYEQYF. The CDR3 coding sequence is TGTGCCAGCAGCTTAAGCGGGGGGGCCTACGAGCAGTACTTC.

This chain uses TRBV5-1 with TRBJ1-2; no reliable D call. Germline V gives CDR1 SGHRS, CDR2 YFSETQ. The CDR3 extends over 14 amino acids. Trimming pared 0 bases from V and 8 bases from J, leaving 14 bases between. The CDR3, as DNA: TGCGCCAGCAGCTTGGGATCTGGACTTGACGGCTACACCTTC. It encodes CASSLGSGLDGYTF.

This clone was recorded only once. J is TRBJ2-3 and V is TRBV29-1, with 8 positions matching TRBD2. The CDR3 totals 14 residues. CDR1 and CDR2 from the germline V gene are SQVTM and ANQGSEA. V gave up 3 bases and J gave up 6 bases; unmatched junction bases: 8. In DNA, the CDR3 is TGCAGCGTTGACGTAGCGGGACGCGGGGATACGCAGTATTTT. It codes for CSVDVAGRGDTQYF.

This clone was observed once. Relative to the germline gene, one junction end is altered; a read error may explain this. The chain couples TRBV7-3 to TRBJ1-1, with a weak D call TRBD1 (6 bases). CDR3 size: 13 residues. CDR1 and CDR2 (germline): SGHTA, FQGTGA. Here the CDR3 DNA reads TGTGCCAGCAGCTTAGAGCGGGACACGGAAGCTTTCTTT. This codes for CASSLERDTEAFF.

The gene calls are TRBV2 and TRBJ1-2; a possible D gene is TRBD1 (6 bases). The CDR3 extends over 11 amino acids. Trimming left V 3 bases short and J 9 bases short, with 8 bases between. The germline gives CDR1 SNHLY, CDR2 FYNNEI. CDR3 DNA: TGTGCCAGCAGTGAGGGGGACAGCTACACCTTC. Translated: CASSEGDSYTF.

This chain links TRBV5-4 with TRBJ2-2; 7 nucleotides line up with TRBD1. Trimming took 4 bases from V and 4 from J; bases not matched to a gene: 10. Germline lookup yields CDR1 SGHNT and CDR2 YYREEE (reference sequence). The CDR3 has 16 residues. CDR3 bases: TGTGCCAGCAGCCGGAAAGACAGGGCCATCACCGGGGAGCTGTTTTTT. Translation gives CASSRKDRAITGELFF.

This clone was recorded once. This specimen includes other DNA sequences encoding the same CDR3. CDR3 sequence reads: CASSPDRNYGYTF. CDR3 sequence (DNA): TGTGCCAGCAGCCCGGACAGGAACTATGGCTACACCTTC. The V gene is TRBV7-8, the J gene TRBJ1-2; TRBD1 matches 7 bases. The germline V gene has CDR1 SGHVS and CDR2 FQNEAQ. V lost 5 bases to trimming and J lost 2 bases; unmatched junction nucleotides: 2. The CDR3 runs to 13 residues.

The chain employs TRBV6-2 or TRBV6-3 and TRBJ2-1, with TRBD2 identical over 12 bases. In germline, CDR1 is MNHEY, CDR2 SVGEGT. Trimming cost V 4 bases and J 7 bases; bases outside gene matches: 14. The CDR3 loop spans 18 amino acids. CDR3: CASSLRLAGVMIQNEQFF. The CDR3 nucleotides read TGTGCCAGCAGTTTAAGACTAGCGGGAGTGATGATCCAAAATGAGCAGTTCTTC.

The V gene is TRBV18, the J gene TRBJ1-2; weak D call: TRBD1 (6 bases). The CDR3 totals 14 residues. The germline V gene encodes CDR1 KGHSH and CDR2 LQKENI. V lost 6 bases and J 0 bases, leaving 11 bases between the germline ends. CDR3 DNA: TGTGCCAGCTCGTTACAGGGTACTAACTATGGCTACACCTTC. It codes for CASSLQGTNYGYTF.

The V gene is TRBV5-6, the J gene TRBJ1-6; D call uncertain. CDR1 and CDR2 from the germline V gene are SGHDT and YYEEEE. V lost 0 bases, J lost 6 bases, and 7 bases lay in between. This CDR3 region has 14 residues. The CDR3 nucleotides are TGTGCCAGCAGCTTGGAACGGGCTAATTCACCCCTCCACTTT. Amino acids: CASSLERANSPLHF.

In its sample, this clone was seen a few times. The V gene is TRBV2, the J gene TRBJ1-4; 7 bases are a match to TRBD1. The CDR3 loop spans 14 amino acids. Germline CDR1 reads SNHLY; CDR2 reads FYNNEI. Trimming cost V 6 bases and J 2 bases; bases outside gene matches: 3. The CDR3 region is CASRRDSTNEKLFF. CDR3 DNA sequence: TGTGCCAGCAGGCGGGACAGTACTAATGAAAAACTGTTTTTT.

This chain links TRBV16 with TRBJ2-3, with D perhaps TRBD1 (6 bases). Germline V lookup: CDR1 KGHSY, CDR2 FQNENV. This CDR3 is 14 amino acids long. Trimming pared 3 bases from V and 2 bases from J, leaving 9 bases between. The CDR3: CASSQRTVTDTQYF. In nucleotides, the CDR3 is TGTGCCAGCAGCCAGAGGACAGTCACAGATACGCAGTATTTT.

This chain connects TRBV4-2 to TRBJ2-7; 7 positions match TRBD1. The CDR3 runs to 14 residues. In germline, CDR1 is LGHNA, CDR2 YNFKEQ. The V segment lost 0 bases and the J segment 1 base; nucleotides outside the gene matches: 0. The CDR3 protein is CASSQEDRSYEQYF. CDR3 nucleotide sequence: TGTGCCAGCAGCCAAGAGGACAGGTCCTACGAGCAGTACTTC.

The chain has TRBV5-4 and TRBJ2-2; 10 bases fit TRBD2. The CDR3 loop spans 17 amino acids. Per the germline V gene, CDR1 is SGHNT and CDR2 is YYREEE (reference sequence). J gave up 5 bases and V 0 bases, and 7 bases lay outside the gene matches. CDR3 protein: CASSLGGSGGVTGELFF. The CDR3 DNA reads as TGTGCCAGCAGCTTGGGTGGCAGCGGGGGGGTTACCGGGGAGCTGTTTTTT.

The J gene is TRBJ2-1, the V gene TRBV6-4; 13 bases match TRBD2. Germline assignment: CDR1 MRHNA and CDR2 SNTAGT. The CDR3 is 16 amino acids. V was clipped by 4 bases and J by 8 bases; unmatched bases: 8. The CDR3 DNA reads TGTGCCAGCAGTGGAAGGGGACTAGCGGGAAGAGATGAGCAGTTCTTC. This gives the protein CASSGRGLAGRDEQFF.

V is TRBV10-2 and J is TRBJ1-1; the D is unclear. Germline lookup yields CDR1 WSHSY and CDR2 SAAADI. V was cut by 7 bases and J by 0 bases, with 9 bases left in between. CDR3 size: 13 residues. The CDR3 is CASKGPMNTEAFF. The CDR3 DNA follows: TGCGCCAGCAAAGGGCCGATGAACACTGAAGCTTTCTTT.

This clone is a singleton in its sample. The gene calls are TRBV4-2 and TRBJ2-3; no clear D. Trimming pared 8 bases from V and 4 bases from J, leaving 16 bases between. Germline V gene data show CDR1 as LGHNA and CDR2 as YNFKEQ. The CDR3 runs 14 residues. CDR3 DNA sequence: TGTGCCAGCCAGAGGACCATTGGCGCAGATACGCAGTATTTT. Its translation is CASQRTIGADTQYF.

This rearrangement joins TRBV7-9 to TRBJ1-4; possible D gene TRBD1, 5 bases. Germline CDR1 SEHNR, CDR2 FQNEAQ (reference sequence). Trimming pared 4 bases from V and 0 bases from J, leaving 18 bases between. The CDR3 has 18 amino acids. CDR3 protein: CASSSPGGRPATNEKLFF. The CDR3 DNA reads as TGTGCCAGCAGCTCACCCGGGGGGAGGCCGGCAACTAATGAAAAACTGTTTTTT.

This clone occurred a few times. The chain is built from TRBV21-1 and TRBJ2-1. TRBV21-1 is tagged as a pseudogene. This CDR3 is 14 amino acids long. The DNA of the CDR3 is TGTGCCAGCAGCAAAACCAAGGTGTCAAGGGAGCAGTTCTTC. It specifies CASSKTKVSREQFF.

This chain connects TRBV28 to TRBJ1-3; the D is unclear. Trimming left V 5 bases short and J 2 bases short, with 10 bases between. This CDR3 region has 14 residues. Germline values: CDR1 MDHEN, CDR2 SYDVKM. DNA for the CDR3: TGTGCCAGCAGTGCCCTATTGACTGGAAACACCATATATTTT. It codes for CASSALLTGNTIYF.